These 21 T cell receptor beta chains were sequenced from one sample in a study of control samples from healthy donors and cancer patients. TCRdb's table, derived via immunoSEQ multiplex PCR, lists solely in-frame clones and lacks some. The table shows over 100,000 clones, with about 91% occurring only once. The material sequenced was blood. The receptors were sampled from a man aged 40-49 years in good health.

This sequence joins TRBV7-9 and TRBJ2-6; D is unclear. Germline V gene sequence: CDR1 SEHNR, CDR2 FQNEAQ (reference sequence). The length of the CDR3 is 16 residues. Trimming removed 1 base from V and 0 bases from J, with 7 bases in between. CDR3 nucleotide sequence: TGTGCCAGCAGCTTAGTCTCACACTCTGGGGCCAACGTCCTGACTTTC. Its protein product is CASSLVSHSGANVLTF.

This clone was picked up one time. The CDR3 DNA reads TGTGCCAGCAGCAGACCCCCACAGGGAAGCTCCTACGAGCAGTACTTC. This sequence encodes CASSRPPQGSSYEQYF. This chain connects TRBV7-9 to TRBJ2-7, with a possible D match to TRBD1 (6 bases). This CDR3 contains 16 residues. V was clipped by 5 bases and J by 0 bases, with 17 bases between them. The germline CDR1 and CDR2 sequences are SEHNR and FQNEAQ (reference sequence).

This CDR3 reads CASSARVPRGSPLHF. CDR3 coding DNA: TGTGCCAGCAGCGCCAGGGTACCTAGGGGCTCACCCCTCCACTTT. V is TRBV7-2 and J is TRBJ1-6, with D maybe TRBD1 (5 bases). Trimming left V 5 bases short and J 10 bases short, with 18 bases between. CDR1 and CDR2 (germline): SGHTA, FQGNSA. The CDR3 totals 15 residues.

V and J are TRBV4-3 and TRBJ1-2; D gene uncertain. The CDR3 length is 14 residues. The ends were cut back, 2 bases at V and 2 bases at J, with 9 bases in the middle. In germline, CDR1 is LGHNA, CDR2 YSLEER. The CDR3 loop is CASSQQHTNYGYTF. DNA for the CDR3: TGCGCCAGCAGCCAACAACACACAAACTATGGCTACACCTTC.

This chain uses TRBV11-2 with TRBJ2-1, with a tentative D call TRBD1 (5 bases). The CDR3 loop spans 14 amino acids. With 5 bases removed from V and 3 bases from J, the gap between germline ends came to 11 bases. CDR1 SGHAT and CDR2 FQNNGV come from the germline V gene. The CDR3 region has the DNA TGTGCCAGCAGCCCTCGAGACAGCTACAATGAGCAGTTCTTC. Translation: CASSPRDSYNEQFF. The full variable domain, with the rest looked up from reference TRBV11-2 and TRBJ2-1, is EAGVAQSPRYKIIEKRQSVAFWCNPISGHATLYWYQQILGQGPKLLIQFQNNGVVDDSQLPKDRFSAERLKGVDSTLKIQPAKLEDSAVYLCASSPRDSYNEQFFGPGTRLTVL.

Written as DNA, the CDR3 is TGTGCCAGCAGTTTATTGGAAACTGATACGCAGTATTTT. Translation gives CASSLLETDTQYF. The chain joins TRBV28 to TRBJ2-3; D not certain. Germline V gene data show CDR1 as MDHEN and CDR2 as SYDVKM. The CDR3 has 13 amino acids. The germline V and J ends were trimmed by 1 base and 6 bases, with 8 bases remaining between them.

This clone was found once. This chain connects TRBV12-3 or TRBV12-4 to TRBJ2-1; either TRBD1 or TRBD2 may fit D (5 bases each). The CDR3 totals 12 residues. V was pared by 3 bases and J by 10 bases, with 10 bases between. The CDR3 DNA follows: TGTGCCAGCAGTTTCGGGGCAGGCGAGCAGTTCTTC. This encodes CASSFGAGEQFF.

V and J are TRBV10-1 and TRBJ1-5, with D possibly matching TRBD1 (5 bases). V was cut by 7 bases and J by 0 bases, with 10 bases left in between. In germline, CDR1 is WNHNN, CDR2 SYGVQD (reference sequence). This CDR3 contains 14 residues. The CDR3, as DNA: TGCGCCAGCAATCAAGGGGATAGCAATCAGCCCCAGCATTTT. This gives the protein CASNQGDSNQPQHF.

The V and J genes are TRBV30 and TRBJ2-7; unclear D gene. The V gene lost 0 bases and the J gene lost 6 bases, with 6 bases spanning the gap. The CDR3 runs to 11 residues. The germline gives CDR1 GTSNPN, CDR2 SVGIG (reference sequence). In nucleotides, the CDR3 is TGTGCCTGGAGTGTCTTTGCCGAGCAGTACTTC. Translating it yields CAWSVFAEQYF.

Worth noting for this clone: The sample carries other DNA sequences with the same CDR3. The V call is TRBV29-1, the J call TRBJ1-1; no reliable D call. The CDR3 loop spans 11 amino acids. The germline V and J ends were trimmed by 4 bases and 4 bases, with 7 bases remaining between them. The germline V gene has CDR1 SQVTM and CDR2 ANQGSEA. The CDR3 is CSVGLVTEAFF. The CDR3 region has the DNA TGCAGCGTTGGGCTAGTCACTGAAGCTTTCTTT.

CDR3 DNA sequence: TGTGCCAGCAGCTCGACAGTGAACACTGAAGCTTTCTTT. Encoded protein: CASSSTVNTEAFF. The gene calls are TRBV5-6 and TRBJ1-1, with a possible D match to TRBD1 (5 bases). This CDR3 contains 13 residues. The germline gives CDR1 SGHDT, CDR2 YYEEEE. With 3 bases removed from V and 0 bases from J, the gap between germline ends came to 6 bases.

The chain is built from TRBV14 and TRBJ1-1, with D uncertain. This CDR3 spans 11 amino acids. Germline CDR1 and CDR2: SGHDN and FVKESK. The ends were cut back, 6 bases at V and 6 bases at J, with 8 bases in the middle. The CDR3: CASSFGAEAFF. DNA of the CDR3: TGTGCCAGCAGTTTTGGAGCTGAAGCTTTCTTT.

The chain joins TRBV29-1 to TRBJ2-3; 7 positions agree with TRBD1. Germline assignment: CDR1 SQVTM and CDR2 ANQGSEA. The CDR3 has 14 residues. V shed 3 bases, J shed 5 bases, and the junction held 8 bases outside the gene matches. The CDR3 DNA reads TGCAGCGTTGAGGTTGGGACAGTGGGAGATACGCAGTATTTT. Amino acid sequence: CSVEVGTVGDTQYF.

The chain couples TRBV18 to TRBJ1-2; D remains ambiguous. There are 13 residues in the CDR3. V gave up 4 bases and J gave up 3 bases, with 9 bases separating them. Germline CDR1 KGHSH, CDR2 LQKENI. CDR3 loop: CASSHDGHYGYTF. In DNA, the CDR3 is TGTGCCAGCTCACACGACGGACACTATGGCTACACCTTC.

The chain uses TRBV7-2 and TRBJ1-1; weak D call: TRBD1 (5 bases). This CDR3 region has 15 residues. With 3 bases removed from V and 0 bases from J, the gap between germline ends came to 11 bases. Germline V lookup: CDR1 SGHTA, CDR2 FQGNSA. The CDR3 DNA reads as TGTGCCAGCAGCTTCCAGGGCTCCCTGAACACTGAAGCTTTCTTT. It encodes CASSFQGSLNTEAFF.

The chain couples TRBV5-1 to TRBJ1-6, with D possibly matching TRBD1 (6 bases). Germline-derived CDR1 and CDR2 are SGHRS and YFSETQ. There are 14 residues in the CDR3. The ends were cut back, 2 bases at V and 10 bases at J, with 13 bases in the middle. CDR3 in DNA: TGCGCCAGCAGCTTACAGGGAGAACGCTCACCCCTCCACTTT. This encodes CASSLQGERSPLHF.

This chain uses TRBV15 with TRBJ2-2, with 7 bases lining up with TRBD1. Germline V gene sequence: CDR1 LNHNV, CDR2 YYDKDF (reference sequence). V gave up 4 bases and J gave up 3 bases; unmatched junction bases: 5. The length of the CDR3 is 15 residues. CDR3 nucleotide sequence: TGTGCCACCAGCAAACGACAGGGTGACACCGGGGAGCTGTTTTTT. It encodes CATSKRQGDTGELFF.

This chain links TRBV6-1 with TRBJ1-4; D remains unclear. V was trimmed by 2 bases and J by 13 bases, leaving 20 bases between them. Germline CDR1 is MNHNS and CDR2 is SASEGT. The CDR3 runs 15 residues. CDR3 DNA: TGTGCCAGCAGTGAAAGAGGTCGGGCTTTAGTACGACTGTTTTTT. As protein: CASSERGRALVRLFF.

The chain couples TRBV9 to TRBJ1-2; 8 bases fit TRBD1. The CDR3 runs to 13 residues. CDR1 is SGDLS and CDR2 is YYNGEE in the germline V gene. Trimming cost V 4 bases and J 8 bases; bases outside gene matches: 7. The CDR3 region has the DNA TGTGCCAGCAGCACCGGGACAGGTCAAGGCTACACCTTC. Translated: CASSTGTGQGYTF.

As concerns this clone: Relative to the germline gene, one junction end is altered; a read error may explain this. The V and J genes are TRBV6-4 and TRBJ2-1, with a weak D call TRBD2 (7 bases). This CDR3 has 14 residues. Germline assignment: CDR1 MRHNA and CDR2 SNTAGT. The CDR3 DNA follows: TGTGCCAGCAGTAACTCAAGGGGGGGAGATGAGCAGTTCTTC. It codes for CASSNSRGGDEQFF.

The chain uses TRBV6-5 and TRBJ2-7; no clear D gene. The V gene's germline CDR1 is MNHEY and CDR2 SVGAGI. Trimming took off 10 bases at V and 1 base at J, with 17 bases between the two ends. There are 14 residues in the CDR3. The CDR3 DNA reads as TGTGCCACCGAGGCCACCGCCGATTCCTACGAGCAGTACTTC. It codes for CATEATADSYEQYF.